This T cell receptor (beta chain) was observed in a study of blood T cell repertoires in COVID-19. Trimming stripped 7 bases from V and 6 bases from J, with 22 bases between. The CDR3 has 15 amino acids. Germline CDR1 MNHEY, CDR2 SVGAGI. Profiling relied on immunoSEQ multiplex PCR, and the TCRdb table lists in-frame clones only, not all of them. The sample contains tens of thousands of clones, about nine tenths of which appear only once. The clonotype originates from a man aged 25 to 40 with acute or convalescent COVID-19. The sequenced sample was peripheral blood. This chain uses TRBV6-5 with TRBJ2-7; D might be TRBD2 (5 bases). CDR3 nucleotide sequence: TGTGCCAGCACTAAAATAAAAGAACGGGGTGGCGAGCAGTACGTC. Encoded protein: CASTKIKERGGEQYV.